The 18 T cell receptor beta chains below were found in one sample sequenced in a study of T cell repertoires in cytomegalovirus infection. The antigens these receptors bind are not known. TCRdb redid the calling of the reads with MiXCR, one entry per CDR3 protein. The repertoire holds 360,000 or so distinct CDR3 sequences, with about 35% as singletons. Here the sequenced sample was cultured PBMCs, taken from culture after CMV antigen stimulation. These receptors originate from a human donor in good health (CMV status not recorded). Some clones in this sample may be carry-over from other donors' samples.

V and J are TRBV11-3 and TRBJ2-5; 14 nucleotides agree with TRBD2. The CDR3 totals 16 residues. CDR1 SGHNT and CDR2 YENEEA come from the germline V gene. The V segment lost 3 bases and the J segment 5 bases; nucleotides outside the gene matches: 5. The DNA for the CDR3 is TGTGCCAGCAGCTTCATCGGACTAGCGGGAGGCGAGACCCAGTACTTC. Translating gives CASSFIGLAGGETQYF.

This clonotype has ten or more counts. In DNA, the CDR3 is TGTGCCAGCAGTGAAGACGGCGGGGGTACAGATACGCAGTATTTT. It is translated as CASSEDGGGTDTQYF. The chain employs TRBV2 and TRBJ2-3; 7 positions match TRBD2. The junction had 4 bases not matched to a gene; V was cut back by 1 base and J by 3 bases. The germline CDR1 and CDR2 sequences are SNHLY and FYNNEI. The CDR3 runs to 15 residues.

This CDR3 is CASTPGLGTPIEQYV. The DNA of the CDR3 is TGTGCCAGCACTCCGGGACTAGGCACCCCCATCGAGCAGTACGTC. The chain employs TRBV12-3 or TRBV12-4 and TRBJ2-7; the match to TRBD2 covers 8 bases. The V and J ends lost 7 bases and 6 bases, in that order; junction bases with no gene match: 14. This CDR3 comprises 15 residues.

This clonotype has more than one count but fewer than ten. The chain recombines TRBV4-1 with TRBJ2-5, with D possibly matching TRBD2 (5 bases). V gave up 0 bases and J gave up 7 bases, with 18 bases separating them. The CDR3 is 16 amino acids. Germline V CDR1 and CDR2: MGHRA, YSYEKL. The CDR3 loop is CASSQDMGGSPGTQYF. The CDR3 DNA sequence: TGCGCCAGCAGCCAAGATATGGGCGGGTCTCCGGGGACCCAGTACTTC.

This clonotype was observed many times. This sequence joins TRBV7-2 and TRBJ1-6; 8 bases fit TRBD1. CDR3 length: 14 residues. V dropped 5 bases and J dropped 9; count of bases not matched to a gene: 6. From germline, CDR1 is SGHTA and CDR2 FQGNSA. CDR3 residues: CASSVGQGFSPLHF. The CDR3 region has the DNA TGTGCCAGCAGCGTAGGACAGGGTTTTTCACCCCTCCACTTT.

This clonotype was seen just once. The rearrangement links TRBV6-1 to TRBJ2-1; 10 bases fit TRBD2. This CDR3 region has 18 residues. CDR1 and CDR2 (germline): MNHNS, SASEGT. J lost 6 bases, V lost 7 bases, and 18 bases had no gene match. This CDR3 is CASKEELAGRGTLNEQFF. In DNA form, the CDR3 reads TGTGCCAGCAAAGAAGAACTAGCGGGGAGGGGGACGCTCAATGAGCAGTTCTTC.

This clonotype occurred a few times. One end of the junction is discordant with germline, which a read error may explain. The CDR3 nucleotides are TGTGCTAGCAGGGGGGTCAACACCGGGGAGCTGTTTTTT. Translation: CASRGVNTGELFF. V usage is TRBV7-6 and J usage is TRBJ2-2, with a possible D match to TRBD1 (7 bases). This CDR3 has 13 residues. CDR1 SGHVS and CDR2 FNYEAQ come from the germline V gene.

J is TRBJ2-2 and V is TRBV12-5, with D possibly being TRBD1 (5 bases). This CDR3 region has 16 residues. Trimming stripped 2 bases from V and 3 bases from J, with 13 bases between. Germline values: CDR1 LGHNT, CDR2 FRNRAP. The CDR3 sequence: CASGLSLLTDTGELFF. The CDR3 bases are TGTGCTAGTGGTTTGTCCTTATTGACAGACACCGGGGAGCTGTTTTTT.

This clonotype occurred many times. V usage is TRBV11-2 and J usage is TRBJ2-1; D gene unclear. Trimming cost V 2 bases and J 0 bases, with 11 bases left between them. Per germline, CDR1 SGHAT and CDR2 FQNNGV. The CDR3 is made up of 16 amino acids. The CDR3 here is CASSLYGGLSYNEQFF. In nucleotides, the CDR3 is TGTGCCAGCAGCTTATACGGCGGCCTCTCCTACAATGAGCAGTTCTTC.

Only a few counts were recorded for this clonotype. The rearrangement uses TRBV12-3 or TRBV12-4 and TRBJ2-1; TRBD2 agrees at 11 bases. The CDR3 covers 15 residues. The V segment lost 6 bases and the J segment 4 bases; nucleotides outside the gene matches: 5. CDR3 DNA sequence: TGTGCCAGCAGGGTCGGGACTAGCGGATACAATGAGCAGTTCTTC. This encodes CASRVGTSGYNEQFF.

Worth noting for this clonotype: It is likely a read error, because the conserved phenylalanine at the end of the CDR3 is missing. The chain uses TRBV19 and TRBJ2-5; the match to TRBD2 covers 9 bases. J was trimmed by 5 bases and V by 0 bases; bases with no gene match: 4. The length of the CDR3 is 15 residues. Per germline, CDR1 LNHDA and CDR2 SQIVND (reference sequence). The CDR3 DNA reads as TGTGCCAGTAGTATAGAGCGGGAGGGCCGCGAGACCCAGTACCTC. This translates into CASSIEREGRETQYL.

This clonotype was recorded many times. The chain uses TRBV11-1 and TRBJ2-5, with 9 positions matching TRBD2. Germline-derived CDR1 and CDR2 are SGHAT and FQDESV (reference sequence). V gave up 5 bases and J gave up 2 bases; unmatched junction bases: 6. This CDR3 is built from 15 residues. The CDR3 protein is CASSLRLAAQETQYF. CDR3 nucleotides: TGTGCCAGCAGCCTTAGACTAGCGGCACAAGAGACCCAGTACTTC.

The V call is TRBV6-1, the J call TRBJ1-4, with TRBD1 as a possible D gene (5 bases). Germline-derived CDR1 and CDR2 are MNHNS and SASEGT. V gave up 6 bases and J gave up 8 bases, with 13 bases separating them. The CDR3 has 13 amino acids. This CDR3 is CASSRDWDEKLFF. The CDR3 DNA reads as TGTGCCAGCAGCCGGGACTGGGACGAAAAACTGTTTTTT.

This clonotype was seen only a few times. V gene TRBV10-2 combines with J gene TRBJ2-7; 10 bases align to TRBD2. With 10 bases clipped from V and 5 bases from J, the junction kept 11 bases outside the gene matches. The germline CDR1 and CDR2 sequences are WSHSY and SAAADI. This CDR3 is built from 14 residues. The CDR3, as DNA: TGCGCCACCAGATCTAGCGGGAGTAACGACGAGCAGTACGTC. This sequence encodes CATRSSGSNDEQYV.

The chain uses TRBV7-2 and TRBJ1-4, with TRBD1 identical over 9 bases. V dropped 1 base and J dropped 5; count of bases not matched to a gene: 5. The CDR3 runs 16 residues. CDR1 and CDR2 from the germline V gene are SGHTA and FQGNSA. CDR3 residues: CASSLGGQGSNEKLFF. The DNA of the CDR3 is TGTGCCAGCAGCTTAGGGGGACAGGGATCGAATGAAAAACTGTTTTTT.

This clonotype was observed a handful of times. The CDR3 bases are TGCAGTGCTAGAGAGGTAGCGCCGAACACCGGGGAGCTGTTTTTT. Translating gives CSAREVAPNTGELFF. V gene TRBV20-1 combines with J gene TRBJ2-2, with D possibly being TRBD2 (5 bases). V was trimmed by 0 bases and J by 0 bases, leaving 8 bases between them. The CDR3 runs 15 residues. The germline CDR1 and CDR2 sequences are DFQATT and SNEGSKA (reference sequence).

This chain uses TRBV6-4 with TRBJ2-1, with TRBD1 matching 8 bases. V lost 4 bases and J lost 3; bases outside the gene matches: 5. The CDR3 length is 15 residues. Germline V gene sequence: CDR1 MRHNA, CDR2 SNTAGT. CDR3 amino acids: CASSAQGALYNEQFF. In DNA form, the CDR3 reads TGTGCCAGCAGTGCCCAGGGGGCACTCTACAATGAGCAGTTCTTC.

This clonotype was seen just once. V is TRBV3-1 and J is TRBJ2-3, with 7 bases aligning to TRBD1. The CDR3 has 15 amino acids. Unmatched junction bases numbered 4, after V lost 4 bases and J lost 0 bases. In germline, CDR1 is LGHDT, CDR2 YNNKEL (reference sequence). CDR3 bases: TGTGCCAGCAGCCCGAGGGGGCTCAGCACAGATACGCAGTATTTT. It yields the protein CASSPRGLSTDTQYF.